Listed here are 3 T cell receptor beta chains from one sample, sequenced in a study of T cell repertoires in cytomegalovirus infection. TCRdb reprocessed the reads with MiXCR, giving one entry per CDR3 protein. The sample holds some 200,000 distinct CDR3 sequences, about 21% seen once. Input material: PBMCs. These receptors were taken from a human donor in good health (CMV status not recorded). Some clones in this sample may be carry-over from other donors' samples.

This rearrangement joins TRBV5-5 to TRBJ1-1; 8 bases map to TRBD1. The germline V gene has CDR1 SGHKS and CDR2 YYEKEE (reference sequence). J lost 3 bases, V lost 3 bases, and 7 bases had no gene match. CDR3 length equals 15 residues. This chain's CDR3 is CASSSRTGSDTEAFF. The CDR3 DNA reads as TGTGCCAGCAGCTCCCGGACAGGGTCGGACACTGAAGCTTTCTTT.

The CDR3 sequence is CASSPRPGELFF. DNA for the CDR3: TGTGCCAGCAGTCCCCGGCCCGGGGAGCTGTTTTTT. The genes are TRBV7-3 and TRBJ2-2; D call uncertain. This CDR3 has 12 amino acids. CDR1 and CDR2 (germline): SGHTA, FQGTGA. V shed 6 bases and J shed 6 bases, with 8 bases lying between them.

This clonotype was seen a handful of times. V gene TRBV11-2 combines with J gene TRBJ1-3, with D possibly matching TRBD1 (6 bases). The V gene lost 0 bases and the J gene lost 3 bases, with 12 bases spanning the gap. The CDR3 spans 16 residues. CDR1 and CDR2 (germline): SGHAT, FQNNGV. In DNA, the CDR3 is TGTGCCAGCAGCTTAGACGGGGGGGCTATTGGAAACACCATATATTTT. Residues: CASSLDGGAIGNTIYF.